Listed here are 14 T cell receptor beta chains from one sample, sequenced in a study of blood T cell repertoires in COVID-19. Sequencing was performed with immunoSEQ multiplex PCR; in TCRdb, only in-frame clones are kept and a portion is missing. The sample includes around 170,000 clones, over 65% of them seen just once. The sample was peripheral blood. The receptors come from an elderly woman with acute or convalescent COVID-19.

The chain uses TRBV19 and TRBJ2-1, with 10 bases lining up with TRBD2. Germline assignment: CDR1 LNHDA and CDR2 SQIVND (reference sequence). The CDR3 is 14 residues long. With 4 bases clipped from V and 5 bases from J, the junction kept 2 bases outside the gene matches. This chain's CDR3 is CASSTLAGNNEQFF. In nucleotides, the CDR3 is TGTGCCAGTAGTACACTAGCGGGAAACAATGAGCAGTTCTTC. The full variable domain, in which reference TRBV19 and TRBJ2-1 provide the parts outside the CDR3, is DGGITQSPKYLFRKEGQNVTLSCEQNLNHDAMYWYRQDPGQGLRLIYYSQIVNDFQKGDIAEGYSVSREKKESFPLTVTSAQKNPTAFYLCASSTLAGNNEQFFGPGTRLTVL.

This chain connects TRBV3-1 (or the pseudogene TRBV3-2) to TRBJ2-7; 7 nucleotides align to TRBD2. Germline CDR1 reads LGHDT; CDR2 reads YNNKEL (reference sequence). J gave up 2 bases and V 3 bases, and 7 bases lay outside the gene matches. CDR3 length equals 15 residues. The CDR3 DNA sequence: TGTGCCAGCAGCCAGGTGTCTAGCGGACCCTACGAGCAGTACTTC. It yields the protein CASSQVSSGPYEQYF.

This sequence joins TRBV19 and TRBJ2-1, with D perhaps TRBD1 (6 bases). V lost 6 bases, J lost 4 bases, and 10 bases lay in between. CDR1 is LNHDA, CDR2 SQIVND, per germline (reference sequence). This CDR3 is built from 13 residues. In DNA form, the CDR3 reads TGTGCCAGTAGCAAGACAGGATACAATGAGCAGTTCTTC. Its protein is CASSKTGYNEQFF. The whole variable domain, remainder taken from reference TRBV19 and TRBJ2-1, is DGGITQSPKYLFRKEGQNVTLSCEQNLNHDAMYWYRQDPGQGLRLIYYSQIVNDFQKGDIAEGYSVSREKKESFPLTVTSAQKNPTAFYLCASSKTGYNEQFFGPGTRLTVL.

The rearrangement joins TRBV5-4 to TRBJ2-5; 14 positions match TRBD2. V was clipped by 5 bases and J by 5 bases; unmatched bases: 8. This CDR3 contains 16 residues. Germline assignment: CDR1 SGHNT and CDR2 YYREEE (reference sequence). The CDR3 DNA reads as TGTGCCAGCAGTGGACTAGCGGGAGGTGTCCTGGAGACCCAGTACTTC. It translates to CASSGLAGGVLETQYF.

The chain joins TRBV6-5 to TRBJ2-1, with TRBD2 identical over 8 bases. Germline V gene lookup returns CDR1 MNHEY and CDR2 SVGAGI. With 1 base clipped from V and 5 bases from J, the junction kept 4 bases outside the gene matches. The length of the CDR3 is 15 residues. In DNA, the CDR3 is TGTGCCAGCAGTTACTATGGCGGGAGGAACAATGAGCAGTTCTTC. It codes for CASSYYGGRNNEQFF.

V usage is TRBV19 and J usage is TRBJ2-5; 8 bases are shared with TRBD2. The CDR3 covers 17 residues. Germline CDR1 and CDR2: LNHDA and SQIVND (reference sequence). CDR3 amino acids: CPPSRKETSASQETQYF. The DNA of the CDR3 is TGTCCGCCCAGCCGGAAAGAGACTAGCGCGAGCCAAGAGACCCAGTACTTC.

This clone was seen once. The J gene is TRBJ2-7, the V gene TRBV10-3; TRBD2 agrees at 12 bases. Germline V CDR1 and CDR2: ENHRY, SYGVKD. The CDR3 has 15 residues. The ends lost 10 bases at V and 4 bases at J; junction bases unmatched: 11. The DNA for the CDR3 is TGTGCCACCTTCACGACTAGCGGGAGCATTTACGAGCAGTACTTC. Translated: CATFTTSGSIYEQYF.

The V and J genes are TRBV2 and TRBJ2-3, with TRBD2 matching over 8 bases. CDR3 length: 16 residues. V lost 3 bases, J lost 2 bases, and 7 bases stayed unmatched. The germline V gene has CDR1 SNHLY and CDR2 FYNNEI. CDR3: CASSEGALADTDTQYF. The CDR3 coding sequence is TGTGCCAGCAGTGAGGGGGCACTAGCGGACACAGATACGCAGTATTTT.

The chain's CDR3 is CASSSQVQETQYF. The DNA for the CDR3 is TGTGCCAGCAGCTCTCAGGTCCAAGAGACCCAGTACTTC. V is TRBV5-6 and J is TRBJ2-5; D ambiguous. Trimming left V 3 bases short and J 1 base short, with 7 bases between. The CDR3 has 13 amino acids. From germline, CDR1 is SGHDT and CDR2 YYEEEE.

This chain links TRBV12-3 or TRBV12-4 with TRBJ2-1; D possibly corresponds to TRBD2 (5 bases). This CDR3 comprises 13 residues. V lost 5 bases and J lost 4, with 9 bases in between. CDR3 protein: CASSPRGYNEQFF. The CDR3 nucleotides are TGTGCCAGCAGTCCCCGGGGTTACAATGAGCAGTTCTTC.

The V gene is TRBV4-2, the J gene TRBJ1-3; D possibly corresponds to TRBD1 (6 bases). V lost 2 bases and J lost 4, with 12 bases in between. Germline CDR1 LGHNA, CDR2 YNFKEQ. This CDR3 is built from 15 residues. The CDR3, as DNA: TGTGCCAGCAGCCAAAACCGAGACAGGGGAAACACCATATATTTT. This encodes CASSQNRDRGNTIYF.

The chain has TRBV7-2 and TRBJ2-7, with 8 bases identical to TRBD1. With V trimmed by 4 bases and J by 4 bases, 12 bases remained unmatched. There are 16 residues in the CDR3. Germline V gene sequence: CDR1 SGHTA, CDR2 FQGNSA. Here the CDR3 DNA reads TGTGCCAGCAGCTGGATGCGGACAGGGAGTAGATACGAGCAGTACTTC. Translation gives CASSWMRTGSRYEQYF.

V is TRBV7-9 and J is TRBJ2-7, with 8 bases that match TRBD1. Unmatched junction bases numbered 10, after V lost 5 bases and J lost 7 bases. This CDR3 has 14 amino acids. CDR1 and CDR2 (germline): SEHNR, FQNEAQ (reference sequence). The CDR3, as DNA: TGTGCCAGCAGCCTCGGGACAGGCGATCAAGAGCAGTACTTC. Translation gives CASSLGTGDQEQYF. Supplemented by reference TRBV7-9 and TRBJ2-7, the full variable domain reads DTGVSQNPRHKITKRGQNVTFRCDPISEHNRLYWYRQTLGQGPEFLTYFQNEAQLEKSRLLSDRFSAERPKGSFSTLEIQRTEQGDSAMYLCASSLGTGDQEQYFGPGTRLTVT.

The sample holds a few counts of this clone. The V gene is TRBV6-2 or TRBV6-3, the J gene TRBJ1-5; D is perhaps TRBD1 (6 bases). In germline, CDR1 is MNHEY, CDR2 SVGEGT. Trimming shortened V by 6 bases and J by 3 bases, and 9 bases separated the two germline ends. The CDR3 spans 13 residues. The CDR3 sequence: CASSWGLNQPQHF. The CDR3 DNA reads TGTGCCAGCAGCTGGGGGCTCAATCAGCCCCAGCATTTT.